This entry concerns a single T cell receptor delta chain. This clone has more than one count but fewer than ten. What this receptor recognizes is not known. Since a much larger clone is just one base distant, this may be a read error. This sample includes further DNA sequences coding for the same CDR3. Data came from an Illumina MiSeq. TCRdb reran clone calling on the public reads with CATT; rows sharing one DNA sequence were then combined. The sample table lists 1,500 to 2,500 delta-chain clones, 3% of them with a count of one. The ten largest account for more than 9% of the sample. This specimen belongs to a study of gamma-delta chains in newborns, infants, children (dated by TCRdb to 2018 to 2020). Background on the whole study: According to the study title, microbial exposure causes polyclonal expansion of innate gammadelta T cells right after birth. The study investigated how microbial exposure shaped innate gammadelta T cell populations in human newborns immediately after birth.

Based on the germline V gene, the CDR1 and CDR2 sequences are NSMFDY and ISSIKDK. The CDR3 numbers 14 residues from cysteine through phenylalanine. The entry retains the CDR3 DNA only, 42 bases that are in frame from base 1. The sample taken for sequencing was blood. The clonotype originates from a child in good health. The sequence joins TRAV29/DV5 to TRDJ1, with a tentative D call of TRDD2 or TRDD3, each matching 5 bases. In nucleotides, the sequence is TGTGCAGGAGGGACCTTCGGGGACACCGATAAGCTCATCTTT. Its amino acids are CAGGTFGDTDKLIF.